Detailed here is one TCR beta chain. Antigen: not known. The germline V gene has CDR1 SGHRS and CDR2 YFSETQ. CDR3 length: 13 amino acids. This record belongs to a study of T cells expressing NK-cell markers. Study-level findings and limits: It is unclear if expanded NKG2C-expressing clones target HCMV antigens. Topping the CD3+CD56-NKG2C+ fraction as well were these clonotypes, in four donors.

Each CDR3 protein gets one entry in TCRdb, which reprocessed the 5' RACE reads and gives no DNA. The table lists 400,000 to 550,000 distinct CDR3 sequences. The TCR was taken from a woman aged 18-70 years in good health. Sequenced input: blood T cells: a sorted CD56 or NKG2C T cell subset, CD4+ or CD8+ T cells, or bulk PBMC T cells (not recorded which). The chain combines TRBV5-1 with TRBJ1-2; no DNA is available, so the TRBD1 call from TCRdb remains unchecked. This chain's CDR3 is CASSPTGHYGYTF.